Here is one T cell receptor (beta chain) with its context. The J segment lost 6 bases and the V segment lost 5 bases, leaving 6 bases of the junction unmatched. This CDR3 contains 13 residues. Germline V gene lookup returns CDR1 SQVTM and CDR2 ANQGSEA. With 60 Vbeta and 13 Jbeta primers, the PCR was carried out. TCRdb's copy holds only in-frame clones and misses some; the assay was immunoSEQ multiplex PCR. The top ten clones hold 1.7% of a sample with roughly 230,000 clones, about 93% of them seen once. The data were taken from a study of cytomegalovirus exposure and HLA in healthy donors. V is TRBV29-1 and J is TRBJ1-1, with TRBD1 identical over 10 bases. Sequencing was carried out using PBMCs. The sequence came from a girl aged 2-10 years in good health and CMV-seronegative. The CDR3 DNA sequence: TGCAGCGTTCCGGGACAGGGGACAGCTGAAGCTTTCTTT. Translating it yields CSVPGQGTAEAFF.